This is a list of T cell receptor beta chains from one sample in a study of CD8+ T cells in alopecia areata. Only in-frame clones appear in the TCRdb table, and some are missing; sequencing was by immunoSEQ multiplex PCR. Of more than 150,000 clones listed, about 53% were seen once; the top ten hold roughly a fifth. The sample consisted of CD8+ T cells sorted from blood, taken at week 0. The receptors originated from a human donor with alopecia areata. CDR3s include the opening cysteine and the closing phenylalanine or tryptophan. Each record gives: D gene, J gene, clone size, V gene, CDR3 DNA, CDR3 protein. A D gene is named only where the DNA matches it firmly. Size is omitted from some rows. Given values are once, few, many or a class for expanded clones.

d_gene: TRBD2; j_gene: TRBJ2-1; abundance: .; v_gene: TRBV30; CDR3nt: TGTGCCTGGCAACGGGGGGTTTACTACAATGAGCAGTTCTTC; CDR3aa: CAWQRGVYYNEQFF
d_gene: .; j_gene: TRBJ2-7; abundance: .; v_gene: TRBV7-9; CDR3nt: TGTGCCAGCAGTCCTATTGAGGGGAACGAGCAGTACTTC; CDR3aa: CASSPIEGNEQYF
d_gene: .; j_gene: TRBJ1-1; abundance: .; v_gene: TRBV5-6; CDR3nt: TGTGCCAGCAGCCCGGGGGGGACTGAAGCTTTCTTT; CDR3aa: CASSPGGTEAFF
d_gene: .; j_gene: TRBJ2-1; abundance: few; v_gene: TRBV7-9; CDR3nt: TGTGCCAGCAGCCACCCTGGGGCGAGCAATGAGCAGTTCTTC; CDR3aa: CASSHPGASNEQFF
d_gene: .; j_gene: TRBJ2-5; abundance: few; v_gene: TRBV19; CDR3nt: TGTGCCAGTAGTTACATCGGGGAGACCCAGTACTTC; CDR3aa: CASSYIGETQYF
d_gene: .; j_gene: TRBJ1-1; abundance: .; v_gene: TRBV6-5; CDR3nt: TGTGCCAGCAGACCCGGGCATGAGAACACTGAAGCTTTCTTT; CDR3aa: CASRPGHENTEAFF
d_gene: .; j_gene: TRBJ2-5; abundance: .; v_gene: TRBV30; CDR3nt: TGTGCCTGGAATATCCTTCTTGGGGAGCAGTACTTC; CDR3aa: CAWNILLGEQYF
d_gene: .; j_gene: TRBJ1-1; abundance: .; v_gene: TRBV29-1; CDR3nt: TGCAGCGTTGTAGGGGGAAGGAACGCTGAAGCTTTCTTT; CDR3aa: CSVVGGRNAEAFF
d_gene: .; j_gene: TRBJ1-2; abundance: .; v_gene: TRBV27; CDR3nt: TGTGCCAGCAGTCCGGGGGGAACAGGCTACACCTTC; CDR3aa: CASSPGGTGYTF
d_gene: TRBD1; j_gene: TRBJ1-2; abundance: .; v_gene: TRBV29-1; CDR3nt: TGCAGCGTTGAAAATGGGGACAGGGAAGTGTATGGCTACACCTTC; CDR3aa: CSVENGDREVYGYTF
d_gene: .; j_gene: TRBJ2-7; abundance: .; v_gene: TRBV13; CDR3nt: TGTGCCAGCAGGGACAGCTCGTTCTCCTACGAGCAGTACTTC; CDR3aa: CASRDSSFSYEQYF
d_gene: .; j_gene: TRBJ2-2; abundance: .; v_gene: TRBV7-6; CDR3nt: TGTGCCAGCAGCTTAGGCGGACGCGACGGGGAGCTGTTTTTT; CDR3aa: CASSLGGRDGELFF
d_gene: .; j_gene: TRBJ2-2; abundance: .; v_gene: TRBV9; CDR3nt: TGTGCCAGCAGCGCTTTAAGCGGTTTCACCGGGGAGCTGTTTTTT; CDR3aa: CASSALSGFTGELFF
d_gene: TRBD1; j_gene: TRBJ2-2; abundance: few; v_gene: TRBV19; CDR3nt: TGTGCCAGTAGTGGACAGGTTGTTGGGGTAACCGGGGAGCTGTTTTTT; CDR3aa: CASSGQVVGVTGELFF
d_gene: TRBD2; j_gene: TRBJ2-1; abundance: .; v_gene: TRBV7-2; CDR3nt: TGTGCCAGCAACGGGGGGGCCAATGAGCAGTTCTTC; CDR3aa: CASNGGANEQFF
d_gene: .; j_gene: TRBJ2-1; abundance: .; v_gene: TRBV4-3; CDR3nt: TGCGCCAGCAGCCAAGATGTAGCATGGGAGCAGTTCTTC; CDR3aa: CASSQDVAWEQFF